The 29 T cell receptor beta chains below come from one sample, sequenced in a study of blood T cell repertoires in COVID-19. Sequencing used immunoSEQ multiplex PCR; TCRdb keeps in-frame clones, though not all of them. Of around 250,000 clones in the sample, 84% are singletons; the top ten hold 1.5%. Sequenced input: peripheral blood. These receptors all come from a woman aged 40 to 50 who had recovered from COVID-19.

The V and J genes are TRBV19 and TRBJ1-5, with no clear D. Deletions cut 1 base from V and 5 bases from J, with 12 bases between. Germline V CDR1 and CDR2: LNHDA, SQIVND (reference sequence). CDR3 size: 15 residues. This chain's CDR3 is CASSIAGLTDQPQHF. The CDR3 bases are TGTGCCAGTAGTATAGCTGGACTTACGGATCAGCCCCAGCATTTT.

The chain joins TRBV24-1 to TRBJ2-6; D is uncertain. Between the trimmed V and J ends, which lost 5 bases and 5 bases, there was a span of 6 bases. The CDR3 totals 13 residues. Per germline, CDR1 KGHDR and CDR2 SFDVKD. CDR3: CATSAPWANVLTF. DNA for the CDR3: TGTGCCACCAGTGCTCCCTGGGCCAACGTCCTGACTTTC.

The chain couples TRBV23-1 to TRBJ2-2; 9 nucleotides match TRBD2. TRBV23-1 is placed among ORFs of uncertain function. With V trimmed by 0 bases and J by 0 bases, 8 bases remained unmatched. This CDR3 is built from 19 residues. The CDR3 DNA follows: TGCGCCAGCAGTCAATCACCTAGCGGGATATCGCCGAACACCGGGGAGCTGTTTTTT. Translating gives CASSQSPSGISPNTGELFF.

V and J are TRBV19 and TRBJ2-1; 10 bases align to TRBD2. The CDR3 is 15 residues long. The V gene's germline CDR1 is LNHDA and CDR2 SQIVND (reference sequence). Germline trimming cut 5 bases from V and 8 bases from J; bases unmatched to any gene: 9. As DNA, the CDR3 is TGTGCCAGTAGTTCCCAGCGGGGGGGCCCTTATGAGCAGTTCTTC. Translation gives CASSSQRGGPYEQFF.

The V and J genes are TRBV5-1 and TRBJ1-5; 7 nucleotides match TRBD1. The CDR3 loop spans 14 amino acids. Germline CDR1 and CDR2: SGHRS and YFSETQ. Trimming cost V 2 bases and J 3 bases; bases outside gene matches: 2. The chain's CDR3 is CASSLQGLNQPQHF. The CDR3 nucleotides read TGCGCCAGCAGCTTACAGGGGCTCAATCAGCCCCAGCATTTT.

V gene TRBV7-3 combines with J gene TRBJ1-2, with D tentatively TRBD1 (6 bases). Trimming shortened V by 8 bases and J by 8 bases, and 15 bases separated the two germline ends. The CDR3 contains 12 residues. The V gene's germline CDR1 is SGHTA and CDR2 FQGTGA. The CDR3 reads CASGTGRGGYTF. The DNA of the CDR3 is TGTGCCAGCGGAACAGGGCGAGGCGGCTACACCTTC.

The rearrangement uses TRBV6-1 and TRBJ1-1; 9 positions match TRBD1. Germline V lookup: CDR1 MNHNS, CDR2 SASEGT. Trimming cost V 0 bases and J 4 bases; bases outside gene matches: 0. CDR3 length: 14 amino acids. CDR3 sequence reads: CASSEATGGTEAFF. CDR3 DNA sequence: TGTGCCAGCAGTGAAGCGACAGGGGGCACTGAAGCTTTCTTT.

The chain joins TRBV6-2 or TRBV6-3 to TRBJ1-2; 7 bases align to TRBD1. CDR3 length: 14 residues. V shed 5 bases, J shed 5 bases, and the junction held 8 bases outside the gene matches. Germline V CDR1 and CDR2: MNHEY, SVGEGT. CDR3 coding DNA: TGTGCCAGCAGTACCCGGACAGGAGATTATGGCTACACCTTC. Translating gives CASSTRTGDYGYTF.

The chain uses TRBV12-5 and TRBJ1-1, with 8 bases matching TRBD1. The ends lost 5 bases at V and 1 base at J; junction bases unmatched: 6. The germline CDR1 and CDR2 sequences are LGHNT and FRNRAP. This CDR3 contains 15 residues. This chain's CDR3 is CASGPDRGSNTEAFF. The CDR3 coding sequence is TGTGCTAGTGGTCCAGACAGGGGCTCGAACACTGAAGCTTTCTTT.

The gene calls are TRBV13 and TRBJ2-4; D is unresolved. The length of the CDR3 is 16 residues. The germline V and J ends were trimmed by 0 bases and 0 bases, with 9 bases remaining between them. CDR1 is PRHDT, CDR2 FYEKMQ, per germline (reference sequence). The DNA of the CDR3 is TGTGCCAGCAGCTTAGGGCAGGAACTAGCCAAAAACATTCAGTACTTC. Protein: CASSLGQELAKNIQYF.

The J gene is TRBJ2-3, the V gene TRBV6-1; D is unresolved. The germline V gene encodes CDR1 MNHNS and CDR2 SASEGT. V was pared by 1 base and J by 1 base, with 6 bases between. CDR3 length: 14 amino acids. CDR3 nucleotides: TGTGCCAGCAGTGAAGACAGAGGCACAGATACGCAGTATTTT. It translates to CASSEDRGTDTQYF.

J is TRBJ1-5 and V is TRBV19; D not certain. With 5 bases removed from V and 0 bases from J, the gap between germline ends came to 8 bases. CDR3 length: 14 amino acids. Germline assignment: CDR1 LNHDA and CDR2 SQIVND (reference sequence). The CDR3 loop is CASSLMNSNQPQHF. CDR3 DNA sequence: TGTGCCAGTAGTCTAATGAATAGCAATCAGCCCCAGCATTTT.

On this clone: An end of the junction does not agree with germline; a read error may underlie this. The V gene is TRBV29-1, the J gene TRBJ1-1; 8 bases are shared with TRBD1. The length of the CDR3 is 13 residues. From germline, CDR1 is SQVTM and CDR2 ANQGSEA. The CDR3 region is CSVEGQGNTEAFF. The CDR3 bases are TGCAGCGTCGAAGGACAGGGTAACACTGAAGCTTTCTTT.

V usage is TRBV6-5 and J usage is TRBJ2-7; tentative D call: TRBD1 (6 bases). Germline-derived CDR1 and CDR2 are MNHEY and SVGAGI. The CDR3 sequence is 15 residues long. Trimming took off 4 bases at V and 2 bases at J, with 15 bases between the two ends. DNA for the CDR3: TGTGCCAGCAGTTGGGAGATTGAGGGGGCCTACGAGCAGTACTTC. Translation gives CASSWEIEGAYEQYF.

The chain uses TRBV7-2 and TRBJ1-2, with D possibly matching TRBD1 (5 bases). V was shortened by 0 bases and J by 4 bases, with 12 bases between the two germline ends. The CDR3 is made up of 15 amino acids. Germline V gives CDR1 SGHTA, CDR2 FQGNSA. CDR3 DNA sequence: TGTGCCAGCAGCTTAGCGGGGGGGGTTGCCTATGGCTACACCTTC. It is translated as CASSLAGGVAYGYTF.

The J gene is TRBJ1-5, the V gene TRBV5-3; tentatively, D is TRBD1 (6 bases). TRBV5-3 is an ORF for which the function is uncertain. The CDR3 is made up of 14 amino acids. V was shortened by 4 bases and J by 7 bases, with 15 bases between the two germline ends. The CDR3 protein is CARSPLGAEQPQHF. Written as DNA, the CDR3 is TGTGCCAGAAGCCCTCTGGGGGCAGAGCAGCCCCAGCATTTT.

CDR3 nucleotide sequence: TGTGCCAGCAGTGAAGCGACAGGGGCAGCGCTAAGGGAGTACTTC. This translates into CASSEATGAALREYF. J is TRBJ2-7 and V is TRBV2; 8 nucleotides agree with TRBD1. Germline V gives CDR1 SNHLY, CDR2 FYNNEI. This CDR3 contains 15 residues. J gave up 11 bases and V 0 bases, and 12 bases lay outside the gene matches.

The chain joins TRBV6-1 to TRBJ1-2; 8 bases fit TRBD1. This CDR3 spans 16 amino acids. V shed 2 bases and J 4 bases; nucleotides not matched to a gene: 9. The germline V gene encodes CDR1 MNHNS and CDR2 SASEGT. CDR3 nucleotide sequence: TGTGCCAGCAGTGAAACTCACAGGGGGGTCTTCTATGGCTACACCTTC. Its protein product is CASSETHRGVFYGYTF.

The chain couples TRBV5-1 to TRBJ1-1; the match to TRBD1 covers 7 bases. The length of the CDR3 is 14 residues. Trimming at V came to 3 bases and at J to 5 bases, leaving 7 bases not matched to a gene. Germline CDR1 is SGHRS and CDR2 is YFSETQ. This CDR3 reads CASSSAAGGTEAFF. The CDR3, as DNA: TGCGCCAGCAGCTCGGCTGCAGGGGGGACTGAAGCTTTCTTT.

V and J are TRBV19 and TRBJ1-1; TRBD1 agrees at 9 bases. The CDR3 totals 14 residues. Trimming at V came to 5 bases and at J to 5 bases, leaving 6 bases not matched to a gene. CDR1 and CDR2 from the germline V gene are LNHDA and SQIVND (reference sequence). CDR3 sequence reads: CASSRGQGWTEAFF. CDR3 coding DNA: TGTGCCAGTAGTCGGGGACAGGGCTGGACTGAAGCTTTCTTT.

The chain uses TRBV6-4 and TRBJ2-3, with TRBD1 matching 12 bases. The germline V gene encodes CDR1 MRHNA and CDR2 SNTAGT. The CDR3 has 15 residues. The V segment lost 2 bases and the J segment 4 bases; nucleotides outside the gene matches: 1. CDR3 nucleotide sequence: TGTGCCAGCAGTGACGGGACAGGGGGCGCAGATACGCAGTATTTT. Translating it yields CASSDGTGGADTQYF.

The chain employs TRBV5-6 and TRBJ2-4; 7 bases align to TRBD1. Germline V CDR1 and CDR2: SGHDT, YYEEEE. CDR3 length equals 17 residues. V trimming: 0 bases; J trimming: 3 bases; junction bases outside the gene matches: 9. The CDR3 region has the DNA TGTGCCAGCAGCTTGGGTCCGACAGGGAATAGCAAAAACATTCAGTACTTC. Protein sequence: CASSLGPTGNSKNIQYF.

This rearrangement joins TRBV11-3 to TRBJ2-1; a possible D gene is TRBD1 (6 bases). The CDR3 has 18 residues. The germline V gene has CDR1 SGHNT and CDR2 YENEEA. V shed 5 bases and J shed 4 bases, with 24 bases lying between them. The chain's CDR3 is CASSPRGVTGSTYNEQFF. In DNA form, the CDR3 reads TGTGCCAGCAGCCCCCGAGGCGTGACAGGCTCCACTTACAATGAGCAGTTCTTC.

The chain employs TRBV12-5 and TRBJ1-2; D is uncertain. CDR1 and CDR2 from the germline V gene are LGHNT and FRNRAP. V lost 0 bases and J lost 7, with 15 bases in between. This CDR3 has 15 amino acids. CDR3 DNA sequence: TGTGCTAGTGGTTTGGTACGAGGAGGGAGTGGTGGCTACACCTTC. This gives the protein CASGLVRGGSGGYTF. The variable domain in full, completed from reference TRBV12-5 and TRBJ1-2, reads DARVTQTPRHKVTEMGQEVTMRCQPILGHNTVFWYRQTMMQGLELLAYFRNRAPLDDSGMPKDRFSAEMPDATLATLKIQPSEPRDSAVYFCASGLVRGGSGGYTFGSGTRLTVV.

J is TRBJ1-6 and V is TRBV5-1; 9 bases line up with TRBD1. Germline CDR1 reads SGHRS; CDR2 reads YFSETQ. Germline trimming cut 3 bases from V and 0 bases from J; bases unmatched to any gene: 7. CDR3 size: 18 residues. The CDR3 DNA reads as TGCGCCAGCAGCTGGACAGGGGCTCAGGGCTCCTATAATTCACCCCTCCACTTT. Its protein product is CASSWTGAQGSYNSPLHF. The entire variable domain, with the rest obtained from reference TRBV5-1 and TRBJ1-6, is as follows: KAGVTQTPRYLIKTRGQQVTLSCSPISGHRSVSWYQQTPGQGLQFLFEYFSETQRNKGNFPGRFSGRQFSNSRSEMNVSTLELGDSALYLCASSWTGAQGSYNSPLHFGNGTRLTVT.

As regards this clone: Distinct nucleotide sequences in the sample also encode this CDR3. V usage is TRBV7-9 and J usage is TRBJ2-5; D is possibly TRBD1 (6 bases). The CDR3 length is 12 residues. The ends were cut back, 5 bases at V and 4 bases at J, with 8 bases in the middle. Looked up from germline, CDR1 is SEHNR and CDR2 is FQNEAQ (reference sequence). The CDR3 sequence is CASSPQGETQYF. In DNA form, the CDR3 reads TGTGCCAGCAGCCCACAGGGAGAGACCCAGTACTTC.

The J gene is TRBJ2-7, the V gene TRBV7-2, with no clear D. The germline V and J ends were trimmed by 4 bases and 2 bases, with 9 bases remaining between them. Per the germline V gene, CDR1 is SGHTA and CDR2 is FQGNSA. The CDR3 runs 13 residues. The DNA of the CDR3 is TGTGCCAGCAGCTCGGTCTTGCCCTACGAGCAGTACTTC. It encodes CASSSVLPYEQYF.

The CDR3 sequence: CASSFATEFSEAFF. The CDR3 nucleotides read TGCGCCAGCAGCTTCGCTACAGAGTTCTCTGAAGCTTTCTTT. The chain combines TRBV5-1 with TRBJ1-1; no reliable D call. Germline V lookup: CDR1 SGHRS, CDR2 YFSETQ. V lost 2 bases to trimming and J lost 6 bases, with 14 bases between them. CDR3 length: 14 residues. The variable domain in full, completed from reference TRBV5-1 and TRBJ1-1, reads KAGVTQTPRYLIKTRGQQVTLSCSPISGHRSVSWYQQTPGQGLQFLFEYFSETQRNKGNFPGRFSGRQFSNSRSEMNVSTLELGDSALYLCASSFATEFSEAFFGQGTRLTVV.

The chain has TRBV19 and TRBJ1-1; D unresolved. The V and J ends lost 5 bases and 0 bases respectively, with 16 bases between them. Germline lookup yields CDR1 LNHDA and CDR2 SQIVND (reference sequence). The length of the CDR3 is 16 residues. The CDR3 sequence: CASSSTPGNVNTEAFF. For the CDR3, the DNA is TGTGCCAGTAGTTCCACCCCGGGGAACGTGAACACTGAAGCTTTCTTT.